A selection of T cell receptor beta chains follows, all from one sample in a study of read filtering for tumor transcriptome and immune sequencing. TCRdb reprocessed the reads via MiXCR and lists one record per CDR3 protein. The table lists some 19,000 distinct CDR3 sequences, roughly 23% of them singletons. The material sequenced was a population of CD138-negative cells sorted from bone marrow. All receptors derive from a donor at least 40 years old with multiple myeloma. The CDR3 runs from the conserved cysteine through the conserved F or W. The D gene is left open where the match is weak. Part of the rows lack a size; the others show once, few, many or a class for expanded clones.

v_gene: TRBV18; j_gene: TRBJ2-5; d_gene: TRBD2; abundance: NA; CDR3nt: TGTGCCAGCTCACCACAGGGACTAGCTCGAGAGACCCAGTACTTC; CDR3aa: CASSPQGLARETQYF
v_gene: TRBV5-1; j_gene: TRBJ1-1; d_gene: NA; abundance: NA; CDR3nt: TGCGCCAGCAGCTTGGTTCGGTTGAACACTCAAGCTTTCTTT; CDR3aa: CASSLVRLNTQAFF
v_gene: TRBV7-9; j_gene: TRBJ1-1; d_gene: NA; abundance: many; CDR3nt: TGTGCCAGCAGCTTAGAATTGGGTGAAGCTTTCTTT; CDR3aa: CASSLELGEAFF
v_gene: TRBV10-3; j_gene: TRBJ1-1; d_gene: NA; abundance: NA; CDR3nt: TGTGCCATCAGTGGGGACGGACTGAACACTGAAGCTTTCTTT; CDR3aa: CAISGDGLNTEAFF
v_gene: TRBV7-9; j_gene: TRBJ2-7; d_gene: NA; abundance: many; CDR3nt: TGTGCCAGCAGCTTAGCGGCGGGGCACGAGCAGTACTTC; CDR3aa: CASSLAAGHEQYF
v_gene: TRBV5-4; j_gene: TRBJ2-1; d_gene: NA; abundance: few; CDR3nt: TGTGCCAGCAGCCTTCGACAGTGGGGCAATGAGCAGTTCTTC; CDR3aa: CASSLRQWGNEQFF
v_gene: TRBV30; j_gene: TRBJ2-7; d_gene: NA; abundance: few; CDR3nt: TGTGCCTGGAGCGGGAGCCACGAGCAGTACTTC; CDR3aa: CAWSGSHEQYF
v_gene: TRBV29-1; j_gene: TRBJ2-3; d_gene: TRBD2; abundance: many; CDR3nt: TGCAGCGTTGCACGACTAGCGGGAACTAGCACAGATACGCAGTATTTT; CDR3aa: CSVARLAGTSTDTQYF
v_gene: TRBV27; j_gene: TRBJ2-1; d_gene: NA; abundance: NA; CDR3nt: TGCGCCACGCAACTGCGGGGGCTGAACGATGAGCAGTTCTTC; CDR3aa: CATQLRGLNDEQFF
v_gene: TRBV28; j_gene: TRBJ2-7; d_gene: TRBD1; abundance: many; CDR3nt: TGTGCCAGCTTTGCAGGGACAGGGATGTACGAGCAGTACTTC; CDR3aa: CASFAGTGMYEQYF
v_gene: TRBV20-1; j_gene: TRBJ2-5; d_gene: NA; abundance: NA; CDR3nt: TGCAGTGCTAGAGTAACTGCGTCGGAGACCCAGTACTTC; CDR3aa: CSARVTASETQYF
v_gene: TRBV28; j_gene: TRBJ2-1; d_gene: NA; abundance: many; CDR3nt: TGTGCCAGCAGTGGAGGGGACGAGCAGTTCTTC; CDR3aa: CASSGGDEQFF
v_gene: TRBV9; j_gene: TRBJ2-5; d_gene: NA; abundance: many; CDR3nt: TGTGCCAGCAGCGCCGGGACGGGCGATTTCCAAGAGACCCAGTACTTC; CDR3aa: CASSAGTGDFQETQYF
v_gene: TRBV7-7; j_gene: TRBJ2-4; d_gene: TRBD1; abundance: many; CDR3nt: TGTGCTAGCAGCAAAGATAGCCACAACCGAGGGACAGGGCGGATTCCCAAAAACATTCAGTACTTC; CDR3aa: CASSKDSHNRGTGRIPKNIQYF
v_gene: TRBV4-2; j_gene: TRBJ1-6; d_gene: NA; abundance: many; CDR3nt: TGTGCCAGCAGCCGAGAAGTCGGAGGCAATTCACCCCTCCACTTT; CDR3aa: CASSREVGGNSPLHF
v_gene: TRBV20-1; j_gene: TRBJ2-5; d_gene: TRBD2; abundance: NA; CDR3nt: TGCAGTGCTGAGAGCGGGAGAACCGGAGAGACCCAGTACTTC; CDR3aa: CSAESGRTGETQYF
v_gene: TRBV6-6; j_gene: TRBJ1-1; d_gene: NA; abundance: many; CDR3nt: TGTGCCAGCTGGGGGGGGAACACTGAAGCTTTCTTT; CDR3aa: CASWGGNTEAFF
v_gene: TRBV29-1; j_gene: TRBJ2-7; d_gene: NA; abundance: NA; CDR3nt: TGCAGCGTTGGTGGGCTAGCTGCGTACGGGCAGTACTTC; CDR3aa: CSVGGLAAYGQYF
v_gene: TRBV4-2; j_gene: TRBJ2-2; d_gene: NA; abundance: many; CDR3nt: TGTGCCAGCAGCCAAGAATCGGGGCAGGTTCAAGGGGGGGAGCTGTTTTTT; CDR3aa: CASSQESGQVQGGELFF
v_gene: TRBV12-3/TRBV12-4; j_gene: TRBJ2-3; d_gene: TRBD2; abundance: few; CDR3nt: TGTGCCAGCAGTTCATTACGGACTAGCGGGAGCACAGATACGCAGTATTTT; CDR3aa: CASSSLRTSGSTDTQYF
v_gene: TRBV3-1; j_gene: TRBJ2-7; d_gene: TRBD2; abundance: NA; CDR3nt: TGTGCCAGCAGCCGCGGGGGGAGCTCCTACGAGCAGTACTTC; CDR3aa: CASSRGGSSYEQYF